Listed below are T cell receptor beta chains from one sample, sequenced in a study of T cell repertoires in cytomegalovirus infection. No antigen has been assigned to these receptors. TCRdb re-derived calls from the reads in MiXCR, one entry per CDR3 protein. The sample has around 100,000 distinct CDR3 sequences, under 55% seen once. The source material was CD8+ T cells from cultured PBMCs, sampled from culture after CMV antigen stimulation. Source of these receptors: a human donor in good health (CMV status not recorded). Some clones in this sample may be carry-over from other donors' samples. Both conserved end residues are part of each CDR3. The D gene is left open where the match is weak. The size of a clone is reported for some rows only, either as once, few or many, or as a class for expanded clones.

TRBV27,many,TRBJ2-3,TRBD2,TGTGCCAGCAGTTGGACTAGCGGCACAGATACGCAGTATTTT,CASSWTSGTDTQYF
TRBV28,NA,TRBJ2-2,TRBD1,TGTGCCAGCAGTTTAATTGTGGACAGGGGTTTCGACACCGGGGAGCTGTTTTTT,CASSLIVDRGFDTGELFF
TRBV7-9,few,TRBJ2-3,TRBD2,TGTGCCAGCAGCCCAGGGACTAGCGGGGCCTTCGGAGATACGCAGTATTTT,CASSPGTSGAFGDTQYF
TRBV3-1,NA,TRBJ2-5,TRBD2,TGTGCCAGCAGCCCGGAGCGGGGGGCTGGAGAGACCCAGTACTTC,CASSPERGAGETQYF
TRBV20-1,NA,TRBJ2-3,NA,TGCAGTGCTAGGGGGTTTGGTAGCACAGATACGCAGTATTTT,CSARGFGSTDTQYF
TRBV19,NA,TRBJ2-1,NA,TGTGCCAGTAGCTTACTAGCCCAAAACTCCTACAATGAGCAGTTCTTC,CASSLLAQNSYNEQFF
TRBV9,NA,TRBJ2-1,NA,TGTGCCAGCAGCGTAGCCAGGCAAAGTAATGAGCAGTTCTTC,CASSVARQSNEQFF
TRBV4-1,NA,TRBJ2-2,NA,TGCGCCGGCAGCCAAGGGGGTCGGGGGCTAGGGACCGGGGAGCTGTTTTTT,CAGSQGGRGLGTGELFF
TRBV28,NA,TRBJ2-1,NA,TGTGCCAGCAGCCCGGTGGGAGTCCAACGCAATGAGCAGTTCTTC,CASSPVGVQRNEQFF
TRBV19,NA,TRBJ2-1,NA,TGTGCCAGTAAAGGCTATGAGCAGTTCTTC,CASKGYEQFF
TRBV7-9,many,TRBJ1-1,TRBD1,TGTGCCAGCAGCTTACCTAAACAGGGGGAGAACACTGAAGCTTTCTTT,CASSLPKQGENTEAFF
TRBV7-9,NA,TRBJ1-5,TRBD1,TGTGCCAGCAGCTCGGATCGGACAGGGCGCAACTATAGCAATCAGCCCCAGCATTTT,CASSSDRTGRNYSNQPQHF
TRBV2,NA,TRBJ1-1,TRBD1,TGTGCCAGCAGTGTGACAGGGGGGTTGAACACTGAAGCTTTCTTT,CASSVTGGLNTEAFF
TRBV6-4,NA,TRBJ2-2,NA,TGTGCCAGCAGCTCGCGGGGGCTCCCGAACACCGGGGAGCTGTTTTTT,CASSSRGLPNTGELFF
TRBV20-1,NA,TRBJ1-2,TRBD1,TGCAGTGCTAGGAGGGACAGGGATTTCCCTGGCTACACCTTC,CSARRDRDFPGYTF
TRBV5-6,NA,TRBJ2-2,NA,TGTGCCAGCAGCATATTATACACCGGGGAGCTGTTTTTT,CASSILYTGELFF
TRBV7-6,NA,TRBJ2-1,NA,TGTGCCAGCAGCTCCATTCTTAGATATGAGCAGTTCTTC,CASSSILRYEQFF
TRBV6-1,few,TRBJ2-7,TRBD1,TGTGCCAGCAGTCCATCAGACAGGGACGCCTGGGACGAGCAGTACTTC,CASSPSDRDAWDEQYF
TRBV6-1,many,TRBJ1-2,TRBD1,TGTGCCAGCAGCGGACCTGACAGGGTTGGGTATGGCTACACCTTC,CASSGPDRVGYGYTF
TRBV27,NA,TRBJ2-3,TRBD1,TGTGCCAGCAGCTCCGACCTGGACAGGGTCATAGATACGCAGTATTTT,CASSSDLDRVIDTQYF
TRBV11-2,NA,TRBJ2-5,TRBD2,TGTGCCAGCAGACGGACTAGAGGGGCCCAAGAGACCCAGTACTTC,CASRRTRGAQETQYF
TRBV6-2/TRBV6-3,few,TRBJ2-7,TRBD1,TGTGCCAGCAGTTATTTCGCCGGGACAGGGGACTACGAGCAGTACTTC,CASSYFAGTGDYEQYF
TRBV7-2,few,TRBJ1-6,NA,TGTGCCAGCAGCCACGGGGGGTATTCACCCCTCCACTTT,CASSHGGYSPLHF
TRBV28,many,TRBJ1-3,NA,TGTGCCAGCAGTTTTCGACAGTTTGGGAACACCATATATTTT,CASSFRQFGNTIYF
TRBV10-3,few,TRBJ1-1,NA,TGTGCCATCAGTGAGTCGGTACAGGTCGTGATGAACACTGAAGCTTTCTTT,CAISESVQVVMNTEAFF
TRBV11-2,few,TRBJ2-1,NA,TGTGCCAGCAGCTTAAACGCCGGGGGCTATAACAATGAGCAGTTCTTC,CASSLNAGGYNNEQFF
TRBV30,many,TRBJ2-6,NA,TGTGCCTGGGGGGGGGGACAATCCTCTGGGGCCAACGTCCTGACTTTC,CAWGGGQSSGANVLTF
TRBV12-3/TRBV12-4,few,TRBJ1-4,TRBD1,TGTGCCAGCAGTCCTCGGGACAGCGATGAAAAACTGTTTTTT,CASSPRDSDEKLFF
TRBV4-1,many,TRBJ1-2,NA,TGCGCCAGCAGCCCTCAGCGGGACTTTGTTCATGGCTACACCTTC,CASSPQRDFVHGYTF
TRBV6-4,many,TRBJ2-1,NA,TGTGCCAGCAGTGAGATTGGCGGGAACTACAATGAGCAGTTCTTC,CASSEIGGNYNEQFF
TRBV11-1,NA,TRBJ2-3,NA,TGTGCCAGCAGCTTTGGTCAGCAGGTAATCGGGCAGGCTACGCAGTATTTT,CASSFGQQVIGQATQYF
TRBV4-1,many,TRBJ2-5,TRBD2,TGCGCCAGCAGCCAAGCGCTGGCGGGGGGGCCCCAGACCCAGTACTTC,CASSQALAGGPQTQYF
TRBV5-6,NA,TRBJ2-1,NA,TGTGCCAGCAGCTCCCCTGAACTACTAGTTTACAATGAGCAGTTCTTC,CASSSPELLVYNEQFF
TRBV5-8,NA,TRBJ2-7,TRBD2,TGTGCCAGCAGCCCGGCTGTTAGCGGGGGACCCTTGGGAGAGCAGTACTTC,CASSPAVSGGPLGEQYF
TRBV6-8,NA,TRBJ1-2,TRBD1,TGTGCCAGCAGGGAGGGACAGGGGGCGTGGGGCTACACCTTC,CASREGQGAWGYTF
TRBV5-1,NA,TRBJ2-5,NA,TGCGCCAGCAGCTTGTTTACGGGGAGAGAGACCCAGTACTTC,CASSLFTGRETQYF
TRBV20-1,NA,TRBJ2-3,TRBD2,TGCAGTGCTAAGGGACTAGCGGTGGACACAGATACGCAGTATTTT,CSAKGLAVDTDTQYF
TRBV4-1,few,TRBJ2-7,TRBD1,TGCGCCAGCAGCCAAGCTCCGGACAGGAGTACCTACGAGCAGTACTTC,CASSQAPDRSTYEQYF